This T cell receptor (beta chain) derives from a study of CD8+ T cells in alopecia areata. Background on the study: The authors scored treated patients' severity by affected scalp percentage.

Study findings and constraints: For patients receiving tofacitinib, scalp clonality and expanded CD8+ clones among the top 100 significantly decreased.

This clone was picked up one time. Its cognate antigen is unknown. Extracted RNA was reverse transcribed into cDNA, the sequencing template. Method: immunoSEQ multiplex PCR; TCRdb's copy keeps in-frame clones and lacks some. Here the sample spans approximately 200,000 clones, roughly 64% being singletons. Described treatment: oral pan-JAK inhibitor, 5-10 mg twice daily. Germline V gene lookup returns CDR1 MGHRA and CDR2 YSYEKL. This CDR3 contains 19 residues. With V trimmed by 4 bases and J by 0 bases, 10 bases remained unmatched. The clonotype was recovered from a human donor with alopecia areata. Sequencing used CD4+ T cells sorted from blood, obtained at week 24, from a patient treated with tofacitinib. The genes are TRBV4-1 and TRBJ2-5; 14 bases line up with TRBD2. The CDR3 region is CASSPWTSGGSTNQETQYF. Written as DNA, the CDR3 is TGCGCCAGCAGCCCCTGGACTAGCGGGGGGTCCACCAACCAAGAGACCCAGTACTTC.